This TCR beta chain was sequenced for a study of cytomegalovirus exposure and HLA in healthy donors. The PCR used 60 Vbeta and 13 Jbeta primers. Some clones are missing from TCRdb's copy, which holds only in-frame ones; the method was immunoSEQ multiplex PCR. This table has 100,000 to 150,000 clones, approximately 90% appearing once. Germline V gene sequence: CDR1 SGHDT, CDR2 YYEEEE. The CDR3 runs 14 residues. V gave up 3 bases and J gave up 8 bases; unmatched junction bases: 5. On this clone itself: Its antigen is undetermined.

Overall study results and limits: Researchers catalogued 164 TCR beta chains as cytomegalovirus-associated.

This receptor was taken from a woman between 25 and 40 years old in good health and CMV-seronegative. The chain recombines TRBV5-6 with TRBJ1-2, with 12 bases matching TRBD1. Specimen: PBMCs. The CDR3 DNA reads as TGTGCCAGCAGCTACACCGGGACAGGGGGCGGCTACACCTTC. Its protein is CASSYTGTGGGYTF. Drawing the rest from reference TRBV5-6 and TRBJ1-2, the complete variable domain is DAGVTQSPTHLIKTRGQQVTLRCSPKSGHDTVSWYQQALGQGPQFIFQYYEEEERQRGNFPDRFSGHQFPNYSSELNVNALLLGDSALYLCASSYTGTGGGYTFGSGTRLTVV.